This T cell receptor beta chain was documented in a study of vaccination effects on CD4 cells after COVID-19. A few counts support this clone. What it binds is not known. Points from the study as a whole: Late after vaccination, infection- and vaccine-induced clones showed marked clonal contraction. From healthy vaccinees, only 1 of 255 vaccine-induced clones also reacted to common cold coronaviruses. Early post-infection timepoints were missing from the study, which also had few convalescent patients.

The ends were cut back, 7 bases at V and 0 bases at J, with 10 bases in the middle. This CDR3 is built from 14 residues. Per germline, CDR1 MNHEY and CDR2 SVGAGI. Profiled with immunoSEQ multiplex PCR; TCRdb holds only in-frame clones, not every one. The sample consists of some 22,000 clones, about 74% of them appearing once. ViraFEST used viral peptide pools to expand antigen-specific CD4+ T cells before sequencing. CD4+ T cell isolation took place after 10 days of culture. Absence of prior SARS-CoV-2 infection characterized the vaccine recipients, who showed negative nucleocapsid antibodies. Cultures of a few million PBMC per well contained about 11 IU/ml IL-2 plus 10 ug/ml peptides.

Specimen: CD4+ T cells from PBMCs cultured with SARS-CoV-2 spike peptides, collected before COVID-19 vaccination. The chain recombines TRBV6-5 with TRBJ2-4, with no clear D. The TCR originated in a human donor who received a COVID-19 vaccine. CDR3 loop: CASTQAGAKNIQYF. For the CDR3, the DNA is TGTGCCAGCACCCAAGCAGGAGCCAAAAACATTCAGTACTTC.